These 13 T cell receptor beta chains were all obtained from the same sample, sequenced in a study of shared clonotypes between healthy human individuals. TCRdb's table, derived via immunoSEQ multiplex PCR, lists solely in-frame clones and lacks some. The data hold about 640,000 clones, with 72% observed a single time. Input material: memory CD4+ T cells sorted from blood. Specified subset: CD45RA-negative fraction. The receptors come from a woman aged 25-40 years in good health.

This chain connects TRBV2 to TRBJ2-7; a weak D match, TRBD1 (6 bases). Germline V lookup: CDR1 SNHLY, CDR2 FYNNEI. CDR3 length: 12 amino acids. V gave up 5 bases and J gave up 3 bases, with 8 bases separating them. The CDR3 sequence is CASSSDSYEQYF. The CDR3, as DNA: TGTGCCAGCAGTTCGGACAGCTACGAGCAGTACTTC.

J is TRBJ2-3 and V is TRBV9, with D tentatively TRBD2 (6 bases). The CDR3 has 13 amino acids. V was cut by 7 bases and J by 4 bases, with 13 bases left in between. The V gene's germline CDR1 is SGDLS and CDR2 YYNGEE. The CDR3 DNA is TGTGCCAGCGGGACTTCTCTCGCAGATACGCAGTATTTT. Translation: CASGTSLADTQYF.

The J gene is TRBJ2-5, the V gene TRBV27, with a weak D call TRBD2 (6 bases). The CDR3 contains 15 residues. V was shortened by 5 bases and J by 5 bases, with 18 bases between the two germline ends. Germline assignment: CDR1 MNHEY and CDR2 SMNVEV (reference sequence). The CDR3 region is CASSPGLPGLETQYF. CDR3 nucleotide sequence: TGTGCCAGCAGTCCGGGACTCCCGGGCCTCGAGACCCAGTACTTC.

V gene TRBV10-3 combines with J gene TRBJ2-7, with TRBD2 matching 10 bases. The end of the DNA fits TRBJ2-1 better, so the J call may be wrong. From germline, CDR1 is ENHRY and CDR2 SYGVKD. The CDR3 is 21 residues long. CDR3 in DNA: TGTGCCATCAGTGAGTCTGTCCTCCTAGCGGGAGACCCAAAGGGGAGCAATGAGCAGTTCTTC. Protein product: CAISESVLLAGDPKGSNEQFF.

The rearrangement uses TRBV5-1 and TRBJ1-5; D is uncertain. The CDR3 extends over 14 amino acids. Germline V gene lookup returns CDR1 SGHRS and CDR2 YFSETQ. The ends were cut back, 4 bases at V and 5 bases at J, with 13 bases in the middle. CDR3 in amino acids: CASSPAGPHQPQHF. CDR3 in DNA: TGCGCCAGCAGCCCTGCAGGTCCGCATCAGCCCCAGCATTTT.

V usage is TRBV5-1 and J usage is TRBJ1-2; TRBD1 agrees at 12 bases. The V gene's germline CDR1 is SGHRS and CDR2 YFSETQ. This CDR3 region has 14 residues. V was pared by 7 bases and J by 6 bases, with 7 bases of the junction left unmatched. This CDR3 is CASYRDRGLDGYTF. The CDR3, as DNA: TGCGCCAGCTACCGGGACAGGGGGCTGGATGGCTACACCTTC.

As to this clone: This may come from a read error, since a much larger clone is one base off. The chain is built from TRBV28 and TRBJ1-1; tentatively, D is TRBD1 (5 bases). V dropped 6 bases and J dropped 3 bases, with 11 bases sitting between them. Germline-derived CDR1 and CDR2 are MDHEN and SYDVKM. The CDR3 contains 13 residues. The CDR3 DNA reads TGTGCCAGCAGCCCGAGACAGTACACTGAAGCTTTCTTT. It specifies CASSPRQYTEAFF.

This chain joins TRBV13 and TRBJ1-1, with 7 bases matching TRBD1. The CDR3 consists of 15 residues. Trimming cost V 6 bases and J 0 bases; bases outside gene matches: 7. The germline V gene has CDR1 PRHDT and CDR2 FYEKMQ (reference sequence). The CDR3 reads CASSSSGTVNTEAFF. The DNA of the CDR3 is TGTGCCAGCAGTTCAAGTGGGACAGTGAACACTGAAGCTTTCTTT.

The chain is built from TRBV6-1 and TRBJ1-4, with a weak D call TRBD1 (5 bases). Trimming left V 2 bases short and J 5 bases short, with 9 bases between. The CDR3 has 14 amino acids. CDR1 is MNHNS and CDR2 is SASEGT in the germline V gene. The CDR3 nucleotides are TGTGCCAGCAGTGAATCTCAGGGAAATGAAAAACTGTTTTTT. Translating it yields CASSESQGNEKLFF.

V is TRBV30 and J is TRBJ2-5; TRBD1 matches 7 bases. Germline loops: CDR1 GTSNPN, CDR2 SVGIG (reference sequence). The CDR3 has 15 amino acids. The trim removed 4 bases at V and 5 bases at J, leaving 13 bases unmatched. Written as DNA, the CDR3 is TGTGCCTGGACCGAAAACAGGGGCCTGTGGGAGACCCAGTACTTC. It codes for CAWTENRGLWETQYF. Drawing the rest from reference TRBV30 and TRBJ2-5, the complete variable domain is SQTIHQWPATLVQPVGSPLSLECTVEGTSNPNLYWYRQAAGRGLQLLFYSVGIGQISSEVPQNLSASRPQDRQFILSSKKLLLSDSGFYLCAWTENRGLWETQYFGPGTRLLVL.

The chain has TRBV29-1 and TRBJ1-5, with 9 bases fitting TRBD1. This CDR3 contains 14 residues. Germline CDR1 SQVTM, CDR2 ANQGSEA. The V and J ends lost 4 bases and 8 bases, in that order; junction bases with no gene match: 9. The CDR3 region has the DNA TGCAGCGTTGGTGTGAGACAGGGGGATAAGCCCCAGCATTTT. As protein: CSVGVRQGDKPQHF.

This chain uses TRBV23-1 with TRBJ2-1; TRBD2 matches at 14 bases. TRBV23-1 is an open reading frame, and its role is uncertain. The J segment lost 8 bases and the V segment lost 3 bases, leaving 6 bases of the junction unmatched. CDR3 length: 16 residues. In DNA form, the CDR3 reads TGCGCCAGCAGTCAGAAACCGGGACTAGCGGGAGATGAGCAGTTCTTC. Amino acid sequence: CASSQKPGLAGDEQFF.

The chain carries TRBV18 and TRBJ2-6, with D possibly TRBD2 on 6 matching bases. Per the germline V gene, CDR1 is KGHSH and CDR2 is LQKENI. This CDR3 comprises 18 residues. Trimming removed 3 bases from V and 1 base from J, with 16 bases in between. CDR3 sequence reads: CASSPPGGGPSGANVLTF. The CDR3 coding sequence is TGTGCCAGCTCACCGCCTGGCGGAGGGCCGTCTGGGGCCAACGTCCTGACTTTC.